Listed below are T cell receptor beta chains from one sample, sequenced in a study of blood T cells in healthy people across ages. TCRdb called the 5' RACE reads again in MiXCR, with one record for every CDR3 protein. The table has hundreds of thousands of distinct CDR3 sequences, roughly three fifths seen once. Sequencing input: blood. The receptor set was obtained from a man aged 40-49 years in good health. CDR3s include the opening cysteine and the closing phenylalanine or tryptophan. The D gene is left open where the match is weak. Part of the rows lack a size; the others show once, few, many or a class for expanded clones.

v_call,clone_size,d_call,j_call,cdr3_aa,cdr3_nt
TRBV7-2,NA,TRBD2,TRBJ2-3,CASSRTSGDTDTQYF,TGTGCCAGCAGCCGAACTAGCGGGGACACAGATACGCAGTATTTT
TRBV18,NA,NA,TRBJ1-5,CASSPSTDQPQHF,TGTGCCAGCTCACCGAGTACAGATCAGCCCCAGCATTTT
TRBV7-6,NA,NA,TRBJ2-7,CASSLEGKTYEQYF,TGTGCCAGCAGCTTAGAGGGGAAGACCTACGAGCAGTACTTC
TRBV6-5,NA,NA,TRBJ2-7,CASSTRKTDSKIYEQYF,TGTGCCAGCAGTACCCGGAAAACGGACAGCAAAATCTACGAGCAGTACTTC
TRBV20-1,NA,NA,TRBJ1-1,CSASDTEAFF,TGCAGTGCTAGTGACACTGAAGCTTTCTTT
TRBV6-4,NA,TRBD2,TRBJ2-1,CASSASGRTYNEQFF,TGTGCCAGCAGTGCTAGCGGGAGAACTTACAATGAGCAGTTCTTT
TRBV7-9,NA,TRBD2,TRBJ2-2,CASRVGLPSGELFF,TGTGCCAGCAGGGTGGGACTACCATCCGGGGAGCTGTTTTTT
TRBV25-1,few,NA,TRBJ2-1,CASSESWGAGNEQFF,TGTGCCAGCAGTGAAAGTTGGGGGGCCGGCAATGAGCAGTTCTTC
TRBV10-3,once,NA,TRBJ2-6,CAISESGRADSGASVLTF,TGTGCCATCAGTGAGTCGGGCAGGGCAGACTCTGGGGCTAGCGTCCTGACTTTC
TRBV24-1,once,TRBD1,TRBJ1-5,CATSDPNGDRVGQPQHF,TGTGCCACCAGTGATCCCAACGGCGACAGGGTCGGTCAGCCCCAGCATTTT
TRBV3-1,NA,TRBD1,TRBJ1-4,CASSQTMGTGGNEKLFF,TGTGCCAGCAGCCAAACCATGGGAACAGGGGGAAATGAAAAACTGTTTTTT
TRBV5-6,NA,TRBD1,TRBJ2-7,CASSPGTGSPYEQYF,TGTGCCAGCAGCCCCGGGACAGGGTCCCCCTACGAGCAGTACTTC
TRBV6-2/TRBV6-3,NA,NA,TRBJ2-1,CASSYPRGGSPVYYEQFF,TGTGCCAGCAGTTACCCTAGGGGAGGATCCCCCGTATACTATGAGCAGTTCTTC
TRBV15,NA,NA,TRBJ2-1,CATSRDTFQGWDNEQFF,TGTGCCACCAGCAGAGATACCTTCCAGGGGTGGGACAATGAGCAGTTCTTC
TRBV5-1,NA,NA,TRBJ1-2,CASSHPGGGTPYGFTF,TGCGCCAGCAGCCACCCCGGAGGGGGAACCCCCTATGGCTTCACCTTC
TRBV5-1,NA,NA,TRBJ2-7,CASSLDLLAEQYF,TGCGCCAGCAGCTTGGATCTTTTGGCCGAGCAGTACTTC
TRBV29-1,few,NA,TRBJ2-1,CSVEDKNLLQFF,TGCAGCGTTGAAGATAAGAACCTCTTACAGTTCTTC
TRBV5-1,NA,NA,TRBJ1-6,CASSLSGGGNSPLHF,TGCGCCAGCAGCTTGTCGGGGGGTGGCAATTCACCCCTCCACTTT
TRBV4-1,few,NA,TRBJ2-5,CASSHPGRTGEETQYF,TGCGCCAGCAGCCACCCCGGGCGGACGGGGGAAGAGACCCAGTACTTC
TRBV7-2,NA,TRBD2,TRBJ2-7,CASSLAGAFNNEQYF,TGTGCCAGCAGCCTAGCGGGGGCCTTTAACAATGAGCAGTACTTC
TRBV29-1,NA,TRBD1,TRBJ1-2,CSGSTGTGGYTF,TGCAGCGGATCGACAGGGACCGGCGGCTACACCTTC
TRBV28,NA,NA,TRBJ1-5,CASTHSYSNQPQHF,TGTGCCAGCACCCACTCCTATAGCAATCAGCCCCAGCATTTT
TRBV20-1,NA,TRBD2,TRBJ2-3,CSAKGAGGPSDTQYF,TGCAGTGCTAAAGGAGCGGGGGGCCCATCCGATACGCAGTATTTT
TRBV5-1,few,TRBD2,TRBJ2-1,CASSLRSGLAGNEQFF,TGCGCCAGCAGCTTGAGATCAGGACTAGCGGGCAATGAGCAGTTCTTC
TRBV20-1,NA,NA,TRBJ2-1,CSARGGPNEQFF,TGCAGTGCCAGAGGTGGGCCCAATGAGCAGTTCTTC
TRBV28,NA,TRBD1,TRBJ2-1,CASSLPGQGHNEQFF,TGTGCCAGCAGTTTACCGGGACAGGGCCACAATGAGCAGTTCTTC
TRBV28,few,NA,TRBJ2-7,CASSFARTGVKIYEQYF,TGTGCCAGCAGTTTTGCTCGGACGGGGGTGAAGATATACGAGCAGTACTTC
TRBV12-3/TRBV12-4,NA,NA,TRBJ2-3,CASSLTSDTQYF,TGTGCCAGCAGTTTGACATCAGATACGCAGTATTTT
TRBV24-1,NA,NA,TRBJ1-5,CATSDPKFFARDQPQHF,TGTGCCACCAGTGACCCTAAATTCTTTGCGCGGGATCAGCCCCAGCATTTT
TRBV9,NA,TRBD1,TRBJ1-2,CASSVSAGQANYGYTF,TGTGCCAGCAGCGTGTCAGCCGGACAGGCTAACTATGGCTACACCTTC
TRBV6-5,NA,NA,TRBJ2-7,CASSYTERGANYEQYF,TGTGCCAGCAGTTATACGGAAAGGGGGGCCAACTACGAGCAGTACTTC
TRBV20-1,few,NA,TRBJ1-5,CSARENPNNQPQHF,TGCAGTGCTAGAGAAAACCCAAACAATCAGCCCCAGCATTTT
TRBV20-1,few,NA,TRBJ2-7,CSARPEMPYEQYF,TGCAGTGCTAGACCGGAAATGCCCTACGAGCAGTACTTC
TRBV27,NA,NA,TRBJ2-1,CASSLYGDEQFF,TGTGCCAGCAGTTTATATGGGGATGAGCAGTTCTTC
TRBV3-1,NA,TRBD1,TRBJ1-2,CASSQVWPSVGTGDYGYTF,TGTGCCAGCAGCCAAGTCTGGCCTTCGGTGGGGACAGGGGACTATGGCTACACCTTC
TRBV5-6,NA,NA,TRBJ2-6,CASSLDQGPGANVLTF,TGTGCCAGCAGCTTGGACCAGGGACCGGGGGCCAACGTCCTGACTTTC
TRBV7-9,NA,TRBD1,TRBJ2-7,CASSPRSGTGLIYEQYF,TGTGCCAGCAGCCCTAGATCCGGGACAGGGCTTATCTACGAGCAGTACTTC
TRBV28,NA,NA,TRBJ2-5,CASTTGQETQYF,TGTGCCAGCACTACAGGGCAAGAGACCCAGTACTTC
TRBV30,NA,NA,TRBJ1-2,CAGGTDSRYTF,TGTGCCGGGGGAACGGACAGCCGCTACACCTTC
TRBV20-1,NA,TRBD1,TRBJ1-2,CSANRDRGGYGYTF,TGCAGTGCAAACCGGGACAGGGGTGGATATGGCTACACCTTC
TRBV6-6,few,NA,TRBJ2-7,CASSPQGLYEQYF,TGTGCCAGCAGCCCACAGGGTCTCTACGAGCAGTACTTC
TRBV28,NA,NA,TRBJ1-5,CASMPGLNSNQPQHF,TGTGCCAGCATGCCGGGACTTAATAGCAATCAGCCCCAGCATTTT
TRBV29-1,few,TRBD1,TRBJ2-6,CSVETRTGAGANVLTF,TGCAGCGTTGAAACCAGGACAGGGGCTGGGGCCAACGTCCTGACTTTC
TRBV11-1,NA,TRBD1,TRBJ1-1,CASSSGRGQMNTEAFF,TGTGCCAGCAGCTCAGGGAGGGGACAGATGAACACTGAAGCTTTCTTT
TRBV9,few,NA,TRBJ2-3,CASSVGLEGDTDTQYF,TGTGCCAGCAGCGTAGGGCTAGAGGGGGACACAGATACGCAGTATTTT
TRBV28,once,NA,TRBJ2-4,CASTYSGWGLGIAKNIQYF,TGTGCCAGCACCTATTCGGGTTGGGGGCTCGGGATTGCTAAAAACATTCAGTACTTC
TRBV20-1,NA,NA,TRBJ2-7,CSAHPREGVSYEQYF,TGCAGTGCTCACCCGAGGGAGGGGGTCTCCTACGAGCAGTACTTC
TRBV28,NA,NA,TRBJ2-1,CASRVGGLGDNEQCF,TGTGCCAGCAGAGTGGGAGGGTTGGGGGACAATGAGCAGTGCTTC
TRBV7-9,NA,NA,TRBJ2-5,CASSLGGIGGETQYF,TGTGCCAGCAGCTTAGGTGGGATTGGGGGTGAGACCCAGTACTTC
TRBV9,NA,NA,TRBJ2-7,CASSAKSSGIFNEQYF,TGTGCCAGCAGCGCCAAAAGTTCGGGTATTTTCAATGAGCAGTACTTC
TRBV6-2/TRBV6-3,NA,NA,TRBJ2-2,CASSSVTLAGQLFF,TGTGCCAGCAGTTCCGTTACACTAGCCGGGCAGCTGTTTTTT
TRBV7-8,NA,NA,TRBJ2-2,CASSLSLGTGRSGELFF,TGTGCCAGCAGCTTGTCCCTTGGGACTGGTCGGTCCGGGGAGCTGTTTTTT
TRBV7-9,NA,NA,TRBJ2-7,CASSLNRDNEQYF,TGTGCCAGCAGCCTAAACAGAGACAATGAGCAGTACTTC
TRBV27,NA,NA,TRBJ2-5,CASSPGGFAQYF,TGTGCCAGCAGTCCCGGGGGTTTTGCCCAGTACTTC
TRBV7-3,few,TRBD1,TRBJ2-1,CASSSRPGQGPNEQFF,TGTGCCAGCTCGTCCCGACCGGGACAGGGCCCCAATGAGCAGTTCTTC
TRBV20-1,NA,NA,TRBJ2-1,CSASNSGGSSYNEQFF,TGCAGTGCTAGTAACTCCGGGGGAAGCTCCTACAATGAGCAGTTCTTC
TRBV20-1,few,TRBD1,TRBJ1-5,CSAVTGGNQPQHF,TGCAGTGCTGTGACAGGGGGCAATCAGCCCCAGCATTTT
TRBV7-7,NA,NA,TRBJ2-5,CASSLDGQAKTQYF,TGTGCCAGCAGCTTAGATGGCCAGGCGAAGACCCAGTACTTC
TRBV20-1,few,NA,TRBJ2-5,CSARLGYQETQYF,TGCAGTGCTAGGTTGGGGTACCAAGAGACCCAGTACTTC
TRBV12-3/TRBV12-4,few,TRBD1,TRBJ1-2,CASRDAGQGYGYTF,TGTGCCAGCAGGGACGCGGGACAGGGGTATGGCTACACCTTC